Reported below is one T cell receptor (beta chain). The antigen remains undetermined. The data stem from a study of cytomegalovirus exposure and HLA in healthy donors. Use of 60 Vbeta and 13 Jbeta primers characterized the PCR. Authors' methods: Later, an analysis found approximately 80 million unique TCR beta chains, and roughly 9.9 million of these were shared. This table comes from immunoSEQ multiplex PCR, and its TCRdb copy is limited to in-frame clones, with some not included. Clone size and V and J calls were adopted from that table, with D and trimming inferred from the DNA. The table lists about 110,000 clones, around 73% of them singletons. Study-wide findings and caveats: Later analysis suggested most CMV-associated TCR beta chains were HLA-restricted. In a later analysis, HLA-associated beta chains showed higher expansion and lower generation probabilities than comparable chains. Most subjects had HLA-A and HLA-B alleles reportedly predicted accurately by TCR beta sequences.

This CDR3 has 15 residues. Trimming cost V 3 bases and J 2 bases, with 10 bases left between them. Per the germline V gene, CDR1 is LGHNA and CDR2 is YSLEER. Sample: PBMCs. The chain uses TRBV4-3 and TRBJ1-4; D is perhaps TRBD1 (5 bases). This sequence was found in a man aged 40-49 years in good health and CMV-seronegative. The CDR3, as DNA: TGCGCCAGCAGCCAGGCAGGGCGGACTAATGAAAAACTGTTTTTT. This sequence encodes CASSQAGRTNEKLFF.